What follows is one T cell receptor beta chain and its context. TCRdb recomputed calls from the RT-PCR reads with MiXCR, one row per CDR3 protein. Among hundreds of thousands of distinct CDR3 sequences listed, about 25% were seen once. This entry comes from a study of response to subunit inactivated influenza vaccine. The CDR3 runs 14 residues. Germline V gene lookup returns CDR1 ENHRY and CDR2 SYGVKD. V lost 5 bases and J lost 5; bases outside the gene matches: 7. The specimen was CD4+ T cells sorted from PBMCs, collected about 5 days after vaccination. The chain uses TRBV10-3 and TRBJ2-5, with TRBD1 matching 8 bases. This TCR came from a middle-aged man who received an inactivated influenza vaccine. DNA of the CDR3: TGTGCCATCAGTAAGGACAGGGCTGGGGAGACCCAGTACTTC. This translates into CAISKDRAGETQYF.